The clone carrying this T cell receptor beta chain was detected many times. Its target is not known. Hyperthyroidism was considered stable when no ophthalmopathy appeared within 18 months of follow-up. Diagnosis was based on clinical symptoms, serum thyroxine, TRAb, thyroid ultrasound and orbital computed tomography. This specimen belongs to a study of Graves' ophthalmopathy and Graves' hyperthyroidism. Germline V gene sequence: CDR1 SQVTM, CDR2 ANQGSEA. The germline V and J ends were trimmed by 4 bases and 0 bases, with 12 bases remaining between them. There are 14 residues in the CDR3. Whole-study findings and limits: A classifier, a 13-signature model, separated ophthalmopathy from stable hyperthyroidism with approximately 88% sensitivity and 81.08% specificity.

RNA transcripts were the source from which TCR beta CDR3 regions were amplified. The workflow started with a first-round RT-PCR run with HTBI primers and then moved on to a second-round multiplex PCR. TCRdb re-derived calls from the multiplex PCR reads in MiXCR, one entry per CDR3 protein. The table lists 620,000 or so distinct CDR3 sequences, 20% to 25% of them singletons. The sample comprised peripheral blood. The V and J genes are TRBV29-1 and TRBJ1-1, with a possible D match to TRBD1 (6 bases). This sequence was found in a woman aged 18-35 years with stable Graves' hyperthyroidism. Some clones in this sample may be carry-over from other donors' samples. CDR3 bases: TGCAGCGTTGTCCGTGGACAGTTGAACACTGAAGCTTTCTTT. It codes for CSVVRGQLNTEAFF.